One and the same sample provided the 24 T cell receptor beta chains below, sequenced in a study of T cell responses to AZD1222 COVID-19 vaccine. Libraries were prepared by immunoSEQ multiplex PCR; TCRdb keeps only in-frame clonotypes and omits some of them. This table holds about 160,000 clones, 80% to 90% found once. Source: peripheral blood, taken on day 0 of AZD1222 vaccination. All receptors come from an adult in good health.

In its sample, this clone was seen once. V is TRBV5-6 and J is TRBJ2-2; D gene unclear. The CDR3 contains 17 residues. CDR1 SGHDT and CDR2 YYEEEE come from the germline V gene. Trimming pared 2 bases from V and 7 bases from J, leaving 21 bases between. The CDR3 is CASSFTFGPSPRGELFF. CDR3 nucleotide sequence: TGTGCCAGCAGCTTTACGTTCGGGCCAAGTCCGCGCGGGGAGCTGTTTTTT.

V is TRBV27 and J is TRBJ2-1; 8 nucleotides agree with TRBD1. The CDR3 sequence is 17 residues long. The germline V gene encodes CDR1 MNHEY and CDR2 SMNVEV (reference sequence). With 5 bases clipped from V and 7 bases from J, the junction kept 16 bases outside the gene matches. The CDR3 is CASSPGTGAPSRNEQFF. DNA of the CDR3: TGTGCCAGCAGTCCGGGGACAGGAGCCCCCTCTAGAAATGAGCAGTTCTTC.

This chain uses TRBV20-1 with TRBJ2-7; D remains ambiguous. V lost 6 bases and J lost 3, with 9 bases in between. The germline V gene has CDR1 DFQATT and CDR2 SNEGSKA (reference sequence). The CDR3 has 11 amino acids. CDR3 DNA sequence: TGCAGTGCCAGCCATAGCTACGAGCAGTACTTC. Residues: CSASHSYEQYF.

J is TRBJ1-1 and V is TRBV12-3 or TRBV12-4, with a tentative D call TRBD1 (5 bases). V lost 6 bases and J lost 6, with 11 bases in between. CDR3 length: 12 amino acids. For the CDR3, the DNA is TGTGCCAGCAGGACGGGGGAGTCTGAAGCTTTCTTT. It yields the protein CASRTGESEAFF.

Worth noting for this clone: Other DNA sequences in the sample encode the same CDR3. The gene calls are TRBV5-1 and TRBJ2-2, with a tentative D call TRBD1 (6 bases). CDR3 size: 15 residues. Germline V gene lookup returns CDR1 SGHRS and CDR2 YFSETQ. Trimming took off 1 base at V and 0 bases at J, with 7 bases between the two ends. The CDR3 nucleotides read TGCGCCAGCAGCTTGTCAGGGGCGAACACCGGGGAGCTGTTTTTT. Protein sequence: CASSLSGANTGELFF. Combining the CDR3 with reference TRBV5-1 and TRBJ2-2 gives the whole variable domain KAGVTQTPRYLIKTRGQQVTLSCSPISGHRSVSWYQQTPGQGLQFLFEYFSETQRNKGNFPGRFSGRQFSNSRSEMNVSTLELGDSALYLCASSLSGANTGELFFGEGSRLTVL.

The rearrangement uses TRBV4-2 and TRBJ2-6, with a possible D match to TRBD2 (5 bases). Germline V CDR1 and CDR2: LGHNA, YNFKEQ. Trimming removed 0 bases from V and 0 bases from J, with 9 bases in between. There are 17 residues in the CDR3. The CDR3 reads CASSQDGEFSGANVLTF. The CDR3 bases are TGTGCCAGCAGCCAAGACGGGGAGTTCTCTGGGGCCAACGTCCTGACTTTC.

The chain uses TRBV20-1 and TRBJ1-2; the D is unclear. This CDR3 comprises 13 residues. CDR1 DFQATT and CDR2 SNEGSKA come from the germline V gene (reference sequence). Trimming shortened V by 3 bases and J by 2 bases, and 10 bases separated the two germline ends. CDR3 nucleotide sequence: TGCAGTGCTAGTTTAGAGCGGAACTATGGCTACACCTTC. Translation gives CSASLERNYGYTF.

The genes are TRBV9 and TRBJ2-3; 9 bases map to TRBD2. In germline, CDR1 is SGDLS, CDR2 YYNGEE. The CDR3 contains 18 residues. V lost 4 bases, J lost 2 bases, and 14 bases stayed unmatched. For the CDR3, the DNA is TGTGCCAGCAGCAAAACCGCCAGGAGCGGGGGGAACACAGATACGCAGTATTTT. It encodes CASSKTARSGGNTDTQYF.

The table lists this clone with a few counts. The rearrangement joins TRBV4-1 to TRBJ2-1; 9 nucleotides line up with TRBD2. Trimming cost V 4 bases and J 3 bases; bases outside gene matches: 7. Per germline, CDR1 MGHRA and CDR2 YSYEKL. This CDR3 has 16 amino acids. CDR3 sequence reads: CASSPTSGLFYNEQFF. CDR3 in DNA: TGCGCCAGCAGCCCGACTAGCGGACTGTTCTACAATGAGCAGTTCTTC.

The rearrangement links TRBV5-1 to TRBJ2-2; 10 bases align to TRBD2. Germline lookup yields CDR1 SGHRS and CDR2 YFSETQ. The V segment lost 4 bases and the J segment 2 bases; nucleotides outside the gene matches: 8. CDR3 length equals 17 residues. The CDR3 loop reads CASSVLPSGGNTGELFF. Written as DNA, the CDR3 is TGCGCCAGCAGCGTGCTTCCTAGCGGGGGAAACACCGGGGAGCTGTTTTTT.

Only one count was recorded for this clone. The rearrangement uses TRBV6-5 and TRBJ2-7, with D maybe TRBD1 (6 bases). This CDR3 has 16 residues. V gave up 3 bases and J gave up 2 bases, with 17 bases separating them. Germline loops: CDR1 MNHEY, CDR2 SVGAGI. CDR3 sequence reads: CASSYYTRQATYEQYV. The DNA for the CDR3 is TGTGCCAGCAGTTATTATACAAGACAGGCTACCTACGAGCAGTACGTC.

J is TRBJ1-3 and V is TRBV27, with 10 nucleotides matching TRBD1. Germline V gene data show CDR1 as MNHEY and CDR2 as SMNVEV (reference sequence). The V segment lost 3 bases and the J segment 2 bases; nucleotides outside the gene matches: 16. CDR3 size: 20 residues. This CDR3 reads CASSFTRGTGVFLPGNTIYF. The CDR3 DNA reads as TGTGCCAGCAGTTTTACTCGGGGGACAGGGGTTTTCTTACCTGGAAACACCATATATTTT.

The chain links TRBV28 to TRBJ1-4; weak D call: TRBD1 (6 bases). Trimming removed 2 bases at V and 7 bases at J, with 14 bases between. The CDR3 sequence is 15 residues long. Germline V gene lookup returns CDR1 MDHEN and CDR2 SYDVKM. The CDR3 loop reads CASSLPTGSGEKLFF. The CDR3 nucleotides are TGTGCCAGCAGTTTACCTACAGGGTCGGGTGAAAAACTGTTTTTT.

The chain carries TRBV3-1 (or the pseudogene TRBV3-2) and TRBJ1-6; 9 nucleotides match TRBD1. CDR3 length equals 22 residues. V lost 0 bases and J lost 4; bases outside the gene matches: 19. The V gene's germline CDR1 is LGHDT and CDR2 YNNKEL (reference sequence). The CDR3 reads CASSQEWNRDREIAGYNSPLHF. The CDR3 region has the DNA TGTGCCAGCAGCCAAGAATGGAACCGGGACAGGGAGATTGCGGGATATAATTCACCCCTCCACTTT.

The chain combines TRBV28 with TRBJ2-5; tentative D call: TRBD2 (5 bases). CDR3 length: 14 amino acids. V lost 7 bases to trimming and J lost 3 bases, with 15 bases between them. Germline CDR1 and CDR2: MDHEN and SYDVKM. The CDR3: CASTPQSEEETQYF. The DNA for the CDR3 is TGTGCCAGCACTCCCCAGTCGGAGGAAGAGACCCAGTACTTC.

The rearrangement joins TRBV27 to TRBJ1-5; 9 bases line up with TRBD1. This CDR3 comprises 15 residues. Germline CDR1 is MNHEY and CDR2 is SMNVEV (reference sequence). V dropped 1 base and J dropped 7; count of bases not matched to a gene: 5. In nucleotides, the CDR3 is TGTGCCAGCAGTTTATTGGGCGACAGGGGGCAGCCCCAGCATTTT. Protein product: CASSLLGDRGQPQHF.

The V gene is TRBV3-1 (or the pseudogene TRBV3-2), the J gene TRBJ1-3; D is uncertain. Looked up from germline, CDR1 is LGHDT and CDR2 is YNNKEL (reference sequence). The CDR3 has 13 residues. Deletions cut 3 bases from V and 2 bases from J, with 5 bases between. The CDR3 DNA follows: TGTGCCAGCAGCCATGAGGCTGGAAACACCATATATTTT. Its protein product is CASSHEAGNTIYF.

This sequence joins TRBV6-2 or TRBV6-3 and TRBJ2-3; D is unclear. CDR3 length: 12 amino acids. The germline gives CDR1 MNHEY, CDR2 SVGEGT. The ends were cut back, 5 bases at V and 4 bases at J, with 7 bases in the middle. The DNA for the CDR3 is TGTGCCAGCAGTGACGACCCAGATACGCAGTATTTT. It yields the protein CASSDDPDTQYF.

This chain uses TRBV10-3 with TRBJ1-6, with D tentatively TRBD1 (6 bases). V gave up 9 bases and J gave up 7 bases, with 16 bases separating them. The length of the CDR3 is 14 residues. Germline CDR1 ENHRY, CDR2 SYGVKD. For the CDR3, the DNA is TGTGCCATATGGACCGGGGGCCCGAATTCACCCCTCCACTTT. It codes for CAIWTGGPNSPLHF.

On this clone itself: This CDR3 is also generated by other DNA sequences in the sample. The V and J genes are TRBV19 and TRBJ1-3, with D tentatively TRBD1 (6 bases). Trimming shortened V by 9 bases and J by 3 bases, and 12 bases separated the two germline ends. Per the germline V gene, CDR1 is LNHDA and CDR2 is SQIVND (reference sequence). CDR3 length: 13 amino acids. CDR3 in DNA: TGTGCCAGCTCGACAGGACTTGGAAACACCATATATTTT. The encoded protein is CASSTGLGNTIYF.

The V call is TRBV2, the J call TRBJ1-1; D unclear. Germline V lookup: CDR1 SNHLY, CDR2 FYNNEI. The CDR3 has 14 amino acids. Trimming cost V 4 bases and J 3 bases, with 12 bases left between them. The CDR3 DNA reads as TGTGCCAGCAGTGTAGCTGGCGGGCACACTGAAGCTTTCTTT. As protein: CASSVAGGHTEAFF.

The rearrangement joins TRBV5-5 to TRBJ1-2; 9 bases map to TRBD1. The germline gives CDR1 SGHKS, CDR2 YYEKEE (reference sequence). The V gene end was trimmed by 3 bases and the J gene end by 5 bases; junction bases not matched to a gene: 5. This CDR3 comprises 14 residues. The CDR3 coding sequence is TGTGCCAGCAGCTCCGGGACAGGGAAATATGGCTACACCTTC. This gives the protein CASSSGTGKYGYTF. Full variable domain (missing parts from reference TRBV5-5 and TRBJ1-2): DAGVTQSPTHLIKTRGQQVTLRCSPISGHKSVSWYQQVLGQGPQFIFQYYEKEERGRGNFPDRFSARQFPNYSSELNVNALLLGDSALYLCASSSGTGKYGYTFGSGTRLTVV.

This clone occurred a few times. V is TRBV7-2 and J is TRBJ1-1; D is unresolved. The V end was cut by 1 base, the J end by 5 bases, with 11 bases between. Germline-derived CDR1 and CDR2 are SGHTA and FQGNSA. The CDR3 contains 14 residues. CDR3 coding DNA: TGTGCCAGCAGCTTAGATACGGGGAGAACTGAAGCTTTCTTT. This sequence encodes CASSLDTGRTEAFF.

V and J are TRBV6-5 and TRBJ2-1; tentative D call: TRBD2 (7 bases). V lost 0 bases and J lost 6, with 15 bases in between. The germline V gene has CDR1 MNHEY and CDR2 SVGAGI. This CDR3 spans 16 amino acids. Here the CDR3 reads CASSYSGGPIGNEQFF. For the CDR3, the DNA is TGTGCCAGCAGTTACTCCGGGGGGCCAATCGGCAATGAGCAGTTCTTC.